This is a list of T cell receptor beta chains from one sample in a study of yellow fever vaccine responses in identical twins. In TCRdb, the RT-PCR reads were re-called with MiXCR into one record per CDR3 protein. The sample lists approximately 32,000 distinct CDR3 sequences; more than 50% were seen once. The sequenced sample was T cells from blood (PBMCs), unsorted or a sorted subset (not recorded which), obtained before or after yellow fever vaccination (not recorded which). Receptor source: a woman under 30 who received the yellow fever vaccine. Both conserved end residues are part of each CDR3. Fields, in order: CDR3 DNA, CDR3 protein, J gene, D gene, V gene, clone size. D genes are given only for firm matches. Size tells how often a clone was seen (once, few, many) or the class of an expanded clone, and some rows leave it out.

TGTGCCAGCCGACTAGCGGGAGACAATAGTGAGCAGTTCTTC,CASRLAGDNSEQFF,TRBJ2-1,TRBD2,TRBV18,.
TGTGCCAGCTCACCCCAAGATTACTCCAATGGCTACACCTTC,CASSPQDYSNGYTF,TRBJ1-2,.,TRBV18,.
TGTGCCAGCAGCTTATTTGGCACCAATACGCAGTATTTT,CASSLFGTNTQYF,TRBJ2-3,.,TRBV11-1,.
TGTGCCAGCAGCTTCTCAGCGGGAGGGAGGTTCAATGAGCAGTTCTTC,CASSFSAGGRFNEQFF,TRBJ2-1,TRBD2,TRBV7-6,few
TGTGCCAGCTCACCCCGTACAGATACGCAGTATTTT,CASSPRTDTQYF,TRBJ2-3,.,TRBV18,.
TGTGCCAGCAGCCCTAGAAGCGGGAGAGTTGGGGAGCAGTACTTC,CASSPRSGRVGEQYF,TRBJ2-7,TRBD2,TRBV11-3,.
TGTGCCAGCTCACCTCGACCGGGACAGGGTAAGGATGAGCAGTTCTTC,CASSPRPGQGKDEQFF,TRBJ2-1,TRBD1,TRBV18,.
TGTGCCAGCAGCAGCGGGGGCACAGATACGCAGTATTTT,CASSSGGTDTQYF,TRBJ2-3,TRBD2,TRBV7-9,few
TGTGCCATCAGTGCCGGGACAGCGAACACTGAAGCTTTCTTT,CAISAGTANTEAFF,TRBJ1-1,TRBD1,TRBV10-3,.
TGTGCCACCAGCAGAGATTTGTTGCGAAGGAACACCGGGGAGCTGTTTTTT,CATSRDLLRRNTGELFF,TRBJ2-2,.,TRBV15,.
TGCGCCAGCAGCTTAGGGGCCGGGCACAATGAGCAGTTCTTC,CASSLGAGHNEQFF,TRBJ2-1,.,TRBV5-1,few
TGTGCCAGCAGCTTGTTGGTGGGCGGTGAGCAGTTCTTC,CASSLLVGGEQFF,TRBJ2-1,.,TRBV5-4,.
TGTGCCAGCAGCCAAAGCGGAGGCTCTGGAAACACCATATATTTT,CASSQSGGSGNTIYF,TRBJ1-3,.,TRBV7-6,few
TGTGCCAGCAGCGACCCCTCTGGAGGGGACATTCAGTACTTC,CASSDPSGGDIQYF,TRBJ2-4,.,TRBV4-2,.
TGTGCCGCCTCCCCTCGCGGGGGGGCCCGGTACACCTACGAGCAGTACTTC,CAASPRGGARYTYEQYF,TRBJ2-7,TRBD2,TRBV24-1,few
TGCGCCAGCAGTGATTATGGGACTGGTTCTTCACCCCTCCACTTT,CASSDYGTGSSPLHF,TRBJ1-6,.,TRBV10-2,few
TGTGCCAGCAGCTCTCTGAAGGTCCACGAGCAGTACTTC,CASSSLKVHEQYF,TRBJ2-7,.,TRBV11-2,.
TGCAGCGTAATTGCGAACTCTGGAAACACCATATATTTT,CSVIANSGNTIYF,TRBJ1-3,.,TRBV29-1,few
TGTGCCAGCAGCTCGGTTGCTTACACAGATACGCAGTATTTT,CASSSVAYTDTQYF,TRBJ2-3,.,TRBV11-2,.
TGTGCAAAGCATGGACCGGACGATAAGCAGTTCTTC,CAKHGPDDKQFF,TRBJ2-1,.,TRBV2,once
TGCAGCGCTGCGGACCAAGGGGGTGGCTCTGGAAACACCATATATTTT,CSAADQGGGSGNTIYF,TRBJ1-3,.,TRBV29-1,.
TGTGCCAGCATCACCCCCCAGGGCACAGATACGCAGTATTTT,CASITPQGTDTQYF,TRBJ2-3,.,TRBV28,.
TGCAGCGTTGCCGGGACAGGGTCAAATGAAAAACTGTTTTTT,CSVAGTGSNEKLFF,TRBJ1-4,TRBD1,TRBV29-1,few
TGTGCCAGCAGCGCCCTTTTGTCAGGCGGGGGAGAGACCCAGTACTTC,CASSALLSGGGETQYF,TRBJ2-5,TRBD2,TRBV13,.
TGCGCCAGCAGCTTGGTACGCCAGGGGAGCACAGATACGCAGTATTTT,CASSLVRQGSTDTQYF,TRBJ2-3,.,TRBV5-1,once
TGCAGCGTTGGCGGGCAGAGATCCACAGATACGCAGTATTTT,CSVGGQRSTDTQYF,TRBJ2-3,.,TRBV29-1,.
TGTGCCAGCAGTTCCAAGCCTTTGAACACTGAAGCTTTCTTT,CASSSKPLNTEAFF,TRBJ1-1,.,TRBV2,few
TGTGCCAGCAGCCAAGGACAGCTTAATGAGCAGTTCTTC,CASSQGQLNEQFF,TRBJ2-1,.,TRBV14,few
TGTGCCAGCAGCTTAGATCCGAGGAGTGAGCAGTTCTTC,CASSLDPRSEQFF,TRBJ2-1,.,TRBV11-2,.
TGTGCCAGCAGTGAACTTTGGAATGAGCAGTTCTTC,CASSELWNEQFF,TRBJ2-1,.,TRBV2,.
TGTGCCAGCACCTCAGGTCCGGCGGATCAGCCCCAGCATTTT,CASTSGPADQPQHF,TRBJ1-5,.,TRBV6-1,.
TGCAGCGTCTACAGCGAGACCCAGTACTTC,CSVYSETQYF,TRBJ2-5,.,TRBV29-1,few
TGCAGTGCGAGACAGGCCTCCTACAATGAGCAGTTCTTC,CSARQASYNEQFF,TRBJ2-1,.,TRBV20-1,.
TGTGCCAGCAGTTTGAAGACCCCTGGTTACCTACCCTACGAGCAGTACTTC,CASSLKTPGYLPYEQYF,TRBJ2-7,.,TRBV27,.
TGCGCCAGCAGTGAGTCAGTGACAGGACCCCAATACAATGAGCAGTTCTTC,CASSESVTGPQYNEQFF,TRBJ2-1,.,TRBV10-1,.
TGCGCCAGCAGTGGGACAGCCGTCTCCTACGAGCAGTACTTC,CASSGTAVSYEQYF,TRBJ2-7,.,TRBV10-2,.
TGTGCCAGTAGTCTAGGGACTAGCGGGACCCAGTACTTC,CASSLGTSGTQYF,TRBJ2-5,TRBD2,TRBV19,.
TGTGCCAGCAGTGTCAGCTCCTACGAGCAGTACTTC,CASSVSSYEQYF,TRBJ2-7,.,TRBV12-3/TRBV12-4,.
TGTGCCAGCAGCGTCAGGACAGAGAACACTGAAGCTTTCTTT,CASSVRTENTEAFF,TRBJ1-1,.,TRBV9,.
TGCGCCAGCAGCTCCCGGACGGGAAAGTACTTC,CASSSRTGKYF,TRBJ2-5,.,TRBV5-1,.
TGTGCCACCAGCAGAGAATTTACTAGCGGGAGGGCCAATGAGCAGTTCTTC,CATSREFTSGRANEQFF,TRBJ2-1,TRBD2,TRBV15,.
TGTGCCAGCAGCTTAAGTGGAGAGACCCAGTACTTC,CASSLSGETQYF,TRBJ2-5,.,TRBV7-3,.